The T cell receptor beta chain under discussion was sequenced for a study of post-analysis software for immune sequencing data. Notes on the study in general: Compared with controls, patients had more of five TRBV segments, including TRBV5-6, TRBV5-1 and TRBV20-1. The study found significantly lower normalized Chao1 diversity in multiple sclerosis patients than in controls.

Concerning this clonotype: What it recognizes is unknown.

The CDR3 totals 12 residues. The V end was cut by 7 bases, the J end by 5 bases, with 14 bases between. Germline lookup yields CDR1 SQVTM and CDR2 ANQGSEA. Prepared TCR beta cDNA libraries contained unique molecular identifiers. One entry per CDR3 protein, called by TCRdb with MiXCR from the PCR reads. The profile shows 750,000 to 950,000 distinct CDR3 sequences, around 53% of them singletons. Sequencing was performed on blood. This sequence originates from a girl between 10 and 17 years old with multiple sclerosis. V and J are TRBV29-1 and TRBJ1-1; D is undetermined. CDR3 nucleotide sequence: TGCAGCGGTTTCCTCCGGGGTACTGAAGCTTTCTTT. Its protein is CSGFLRGTEAFF.